Following are 2 T cell receptor beta chains from one sample sequenced in a study of shared clonotypes between healthy human individuals. Measured with immunoSEQ multiplex PCR; TCRdb has only the in-frame clones, and not every one. This table holds some 2,000,000 clones, 85% to 95% found once. Sample: naive CD4+ T cells sorted from blood. Subset in this sample: CD45RA+ positively selected. All receptors derive from a man aged 18-30 years in good health.

This clone has just one count. The chain employs TRBV7-9 and TRBJ2-2, with D tentatively TRBD1 (6 bases). Germline V gene lookup returns CDR1 SEHNR and CDR2 FQNEAQ (reference sequence). V lost 9 bases and J 4 bases, leaving 21 bases between the germline ends. There are 16 residues in the CDR3. CDR3 in DNA: TGTGCCAGTCCTGCCGAACAGGGATCGGTCACCGGGGAGCTGTTTTTT. Its protein is CASPAEQGSVTGELFF.

The chain employs TRBV11-2 and TRBJ2-7; D not certain. Germline loops: CDR1 SGHAT, CDR2 FQNNGV. The CDR3 runs to 15 residues. Trimming stripped 2 bases from V and 1 base from J, with 12 bases between. DNA for the CDR3: TGTGCCAGCAGCTTAATCTCGCTAGGTTCCTACGAGCAGTACTTC. This gives the protein CASSLISLGSYEQYF.